This T cell receptor beta chain was retrieved from a study of T-cell reconstitution after alpha-beta-depleted transplantation in children. This CDR3 has 15 residues. The germline gives CDR1 SGHRS, CDR2 YFSETQ. V lost 3 bases and J lost 4, with 16 bases in between. Unique molecular identifiers were incorporated into the prepared TCRbeta library. TCRdb re-analysed the PCR reads in MiXCR, keeping a single row per CDR3 protein. The table records 670,000 or so distinct CDR3 sequences, under 15% of them present only once. This specimen was PBMCs, taken before TCRalphabeta/CD19-depleted stem cell transplant. This receptor was taken from a girl between 2 and 10 years old with congenital amegakaryocytic thrombocytopenia, due to receive a stem cell transplant. V usage is TRBV5-1 and J usage is TRBJ2-5, with TRBD1 as a possible D gene (5 bases). The CDR3 DNA reads TGCGCCAGCAGCTGGTCGACAGCGTCCGGAGAGACCCAGTACTTC. This gives the protein CASSWSTASGETQYF. Drawing the rest from reference TRBV5-1 and TRBJ2-5, the complete variable domain is KAGVTQTPRYLIKTRGQQVTLSCSPISGHRSVSWYQQTPGQGLQFLFEYFSETQRNKGNFPGRFSGRQFSNSRSEMNVSTLELGDSALYLCASSWSTASGETQYFGPGTRLLVL.